This T cell receptor (beta chain) came from a study of T cells after posttransplantation cyclophosphamide. The study, taken as a whole, reports: Recipient CMV seropositivity and CMV reactivation strongly tracked TRB clonality. Skin or GI-infiltrating T cells shared few TRB sequences with blood. Later blood repertoires were often dominated by clones from the donor CD8+ memory compartment.

Germline V CDR1 and CDR2: LNHDA, SQIVND (reference sequence). V shed 5 bases, J shed 6 bases, and the junction held 5 bases outside the gene matches. The CDR3 totals 14 residues. About this clone: The antigen is undetermined.

The naive gate required viable CD3+CD4+ or CD3+CD8+ cells with CCR7+CD45RA+CD45RO-CD95-CD27+CD28+ phenotype. The related graft donor's blood sample was taken on the day of bone marrow donation. Sequencing used immunoSEQ multiplex PCR; TCRdb keeps in-frame clones, though not all of them. The sample carries more than 30,000 clones, 85% to 95% recorded once. This TCR came from a woman aged 55-75 years in good health, CMV-negative, and a related stem cell transplant donor. The specimen sequenced was naive CD4+ T cells sorted from PBMCs. The chain carries TRBV19 and TRBJ1-5, with 9 bases matching TRBD1. Here the CDR3 DNA reads TGTGCCAGTAGTGGTGACAGGGGGGGTCAGCCCCAGCATTTT. Translated: CASSGDRGGQPQHF. Full variable domain (remainder filled in from reference TRBV19 and TRBJ1-5): DGGITQSPKYLFRKEGQNVTLSCEQNLNHDAMYWYRQDPGQGLRLIYYSQIVNDFQKGDIAEGYSVSREKKESFPLTVTSAQKNPTAFYLCASSGDRGGQPQHFGDGTRLSIL.